In this sample, the clone carrying this T cell receptor beta chain turned up a few times. Its antigen remains unidentified. The CDR3 sequence is 13 residues long. The germline gives CDR1 WNHNN, CDR2 SYGVQD (reference sequence). Trimming at V came to 4 bases and at J to 2 bases, leaving 2 bases not matched to a gene. This entry is derived from a study of early T cells in non-severe SARS-CoV-2 infection. As for the study in general: The chains were unpaired, and the sequenced material was bulk RNA from unsorted whole blood.

Findings and limits, study-wide: Matches to VDJdb favored anti-spike CD8 responses and missed private and CD4 specificities.

The library protocol tagged individual cDNA molecules with unique molecular identifiers. Each CDR3 protein gets one entry after TCRdb re-called the 5' RACE reads with MiXCR. The table records about 81,000 distinct CDR3 sequences, 5.5% to 7.5% of them present only once. The rearrangement joins TRBV10-1 to TRBJ2-7, with 7 bases aligning to TRBD1. The TCR originated in an adult who was a healthcare worker with PCR-confirmed SARS-CoV-2 infection or an uninfected control (not recorded which). The sequenced sample was whole blood. The CDR3, as DNA: TGCGCCAGCAGTGGACAGGGACCCTACGAGCAGTACTTC. Encoded protein: CASSGQGPYEQYF.